This is a list of T cell receptor beta chains from one sample in a study of beta chain features in type 1 diabetes. The table came from immunoSEQ multiplex PCR; TCRdb's copy has only in-frame clones and leaves some out. In the table there are around 160,000 clones, over 55% of which are singletons. Sequencing was performed on naive CD4+ T cells from blood. The receptors stem from a young man with type 1 diabetes. Each CDR3 is given with its conserved first and last residue. The D gene is left open where the match is weak. Clone size is shown for a subset of rows, as once, few, many or a class of expanded clone.

CDR3 protein: CASSLSGTPMTYNEQFF
CDR3 DNA: TGTGCCAGCTCACTGTCCGGGACTCCCATGACCTACAATGAGCAGTTCTTC
V gene: TRBV18
clone size: .
J gene: TRBJ2-1
D gene: .

CDR3 protein: CASSPSGGGEQYF
CDR3 DNA: TGTGCCAGCAGCCCCTCAGGGGGTGGAGAGCAGTACTTC
V gene: TRBV7-9
clone size: .
J gene: TRBJ2-7
D gene: TRBD1

CDR3 protein: CASSEPNNEQYF
CDR3 DNA: TGTGCCAGCAGTGAACCTAACAACGAGCAGTACTTC
V gene: TRBV25-1
clone size: .
J gene: TRBJ2-7
D gene: .

CDR3 protein: CASSVWTTDTQYF
CDR3 DNA: TGCGCCAGCAGCGTTTGGACCACAGATACGCAGTATTTT
V gene: TRBV5-1
clone size: few
J gene: TRBJ2-3
D gene: .

CDR3 protein: CAISDPVAGGNNEQFF
CDR3 DNA: TGTGCCATCAGTGATCCCGTAGCGGGAGGGAACAATGAGCAGTTCTTC
V gene: TRBV10-3
clone size: .
J gene: TRBJ2-1
D gene: TRBD2

CDR3 protein: CAWSPGTNYNIQYF
CDR3 DNA: TGTGCCTGGAGCCCCGGGACAAACTACAACATTCAGTACTTC
V gene: TRBV30
clone size: few
J gene: TRBJ2-4
D gene: .

CDR3 protein: CAWSGVGGETQYF
CDR3 DNA: TGTGCCTGGAGTGGGGTGGGTGGAGAGACCCAGTACTTC
V gene: TRBV30
clone size: few
J gene: TRBJ2-5
D gene: .

CDR3 protein: CASSASMGGKETQYF
CDR3 DNA: TGTGCCAGCAGCGCCTCAATGGGGGGCAAGGAGACCCAGTACTTC
V gene: TRBV9
clone size: few
J gene: TRBJ2-5
D gene: .

CDR3 protein: CASSLRQYGYTF
CDR3 DNA: TGTGCCAGCAGTTTGCGGCAGTATGGCTACACCTTC
V gene: TRBV28
clone size: few
J gene: TRBJ1-2
D gene: .

CDR3 protein: CASSLDRVDTQYF
CDR3 DNA: TGTGCCAGCAGCTTAGATCGGGTGGATACGCAGTATTTT
V gene: TRBV11-2
clone size: .
J gene: TRBJ2-3
D gene: .

CDR3 protein: CASSTIRQDEQFF
CDR3 DNA: TGTGCCAGCAGCACAATCCGACAGGATGAGCAGTTCTTC
V gene: TRBV9
clone size: once
J gene: TRBJ2-1
D gene: .

CDR3 protein: CASISDSLGEQYF
CDR3 DNA: TGTGCCAGCATTTCTGACAGCCTGGGGGAGCAGTACTTC
V gene: TRBV28
clone size: .
J gene: TRBJ2-7
D gene: .

CDR3 protein: CASTTEVGANVLTF
CDR3 DNA: TGTGCCAGCACCACCGAGGTTGGGGCCAACGTCCTGACTTTC
V gene: TRBV2
clone size: .
J gene: TRBJ2-6
D gene: .

CDR3 protein: CSVTGGDTQYF
CDR3 DNA: TGCAGCGTCACAGGGGGGGATACGCAGTATTTT
V gene: TRBV29-1
clone size: .
J gene: TRBJ2-3
D gene: TRBD1

CDR3 protein: CSVEEGVITEAFF
CDR3 DNA: TGCAGCGTTGAGGAGGGGGTGATCACTGAAGCTTTCTTT
V gene: TRBV29-1
clone size: once
J gene: TRBJ1-1
D gene: .

CDR3 protein: CSGAVNEKLFF
CDR3 DNA: TGCAGCGGGGCAGTTAATGAAAAACTGTTTTTT
V gene: TRBV29-1
clone size: .
J gene: TRBJ1-4
D gene: .

CDR3 protein: CASSLSTDTQYF
CDR3 DNA: TGTGCCAGCAGCCTTAGCACAGATACGCAGTATTTT
V gene: TRBV11-2
clone size: few
J gene: TRBJ2-3
D gene: .

CDR3 protein: CASKWGGNQPQHF
CDR3 DNA: TGTGCCAGCAAGTGGGGGGGCAATCAGCCCCAGCATTTT
V gene: TRBV2
clone size: .
J gene: TRBJ1-5
D gene: .

CDR3 protein: CASKRDSYSPLHF
CDR3 DNA: TGTGCCAGCAAGCGGGACAGTTATTCACCCCTCCACTTT
V gene: TRBV2
clone size: few
J gene: TRBJ1-6
D gene: TRBD1

CDR3 protein: CAWSHDRDTEAFF
CDR3 DNA: TGTGCCTGGAGTCATGACAGGGACACTGAAGCTTTCTTT
V gene: TRBV30
clone size: .
J gene: TRBJ1-1
D gene: TRBD1

CDR3 protein: CASSWGRLAEQYF
CDR3 DNA: TGTGCCAGCAGCTGGGGACGGCTCGCCGAGCAGTACTTC
V gene: TRBV7-2
clone size: .
J gene: TRBJ2-7
D gene: .

CDR3 protein: CSVVTTEAFF
CDR3 DNA: TGCAGCGTGGTAACCACTGAAGCTTTCTTT
V gene: TRBV29-1
clone size: .
J gene: TRBJ1-1
D gene: .

CDR3 protein: CASSLLGAQETQYF
CDR3 DNA: TGTGCCAGCAGTTTATTGGGGGCCCAAGAGACCCAGTACTTC
V gene: TRBV27
clone size: .
J gene: TRBJ2-5
D gene: .

CDR3 protein: CAWSVSTEAFF
CDR3 DNA: TGTGCCTGGAGTGTATCCACTGAAGCTTTCTTT
V gene: TRBV30
clone size: few
J gene: TRBJ1-1
D gene: .

CDR3 protein: CASSLSRGNGWNEQYF
CDR3 DNA: TGTGCCAGCAGTTTAAGTAGAGGGAATGGGTGGAACGAGCAGTACTTC
V gene: TRBV28
clone size: .
J gene: TRBJ2-7
D gene: .

CDR3 protein: CAISDRAEETQYF
CDR3 DNA: TGTGCCATCAGTGACAGGGCGGAAGAGACCCAGTACTTC
V gene: TRBV10-3
clone size: .
J gene: TRBJ2-5
D gene: .

CDR3 protein: CASSLGPGDQETQYF
CDR3 DNA: TGTGCCAGCAGTTTGGGTCCCGGAGACCAAGAGACCCAGTACTTC
V gene: TRBV28
clone size: .
J gene: TRBJ2-5
D gene: .

CDR3 protein: CASSASPNAPDGEQYF
CDR3 DNA: TGTGCCAGCAGCGCCAGTCCCAACGCGCCGGACGGAGAGCAGTACTTC
V gene: TRBV9
clone size: few
J gene: TRBJ2-7
D gene: .

CDR3 protein: CASSAQVYEQYF
CDR3 DNA: TGTGCCAGCAGCGCACAGGTGTACGAGCAGTACTTC
V gene: TRBV7-2
clone size: .
J gene: TRBJ2-7
D gene: .

CDR3 protein: CASSLTQGGTEAFF
CDR3 DNA: TGTGCCAGCAGCTTAACCCAGGGGGGCACTGAAGCTTTCTTT
V gene: TRBV7-2
clone size: .
J gene: TRBJ1-1
D gene: TRBD1

CDR3 protein: CASSSDRGNSPLHF
CDR3 DNA: TGTGCCAGCAGTTCCGACAGGGGAAATTCACCCCTCCACTTT
V gene: TRBV25-1
clone size: few
J gene: TRBJ1-6
D gene: TRBD1

CDR3 protein: CASTPQGFGDEQYF
CDR3 DNA: TGTGCCAGCACTCCCCAGGGATTTGGGGACGAGCAGTACTTC
V gene: TRBV25-1
clone size: .
J gene: TRBJ2-7
D gene: .

CDR3 protein: CASSSRTVPNVLTF
CDR3 DNA: TGTGCCAGTAGTAGCAGGACGGTGCCCAACGTCCTGACTTTC
V gene: TRBV19
clone size: .
J gene: TRBJ2-6
D gene: .

CDR3 protein: CASSLGPEGQPQHF
CDR3 DNA: TGTGCCAGCAGCTTAGGGCCGGAGGGTCAGCCCCAGCATTTT
V gene: TRBV7-9
clone size: .
J gene: TRBJ1-5
D gene: .

CDR3 protein: CASSPRELNTEAFF
CDR3 DNA: TGTGCCAGCAGCCCACGGGAACTGAACACTGAAGCTTTCTTT
V gene: TRBV9
clone size: .
J gene: TRBJ1-1
D gene: .

CDR3 protein: CASNPGQTYNEQFF
CDR3 DNA: TGCGCCAGCAACCCGGGACAGACATACAATGAGCAGTTCTTC
V gene: TRBV5-1
clone size: .
J gene: TRBJ2-1
D gene: TRBD1

CDR3 protein: CASSLVRSTDSYEQYF
CDR3 DNA: TGTGCCAGCAGCTTAGTTAGGTCCACAGACTCCTACGAGCAGTACTTC
V gene: TRBV7-2
clone size: .
J gene: TRBJ2-7
D gene: .

CDR3 protein: CASSLGQVLTGNIQYF
CDR3 DNA: TGTGCCAGTAGTCTGGGACAGGTTCTAACAGGAAACATTCAGTACTTC
V gene: TRBV19
clone size: few
J gene: TRBJ2-4
D gene: TRBD1

CDR3 protein: CASSQEPGNYGYTF
CDR3 DNA: TGCGCCAGCAGCCAAGAACCGGGAAACTATGGCTACACCTTC
V gene: TRBV4-3
clone size: .
J gene: TRBJ1-2
D gene: .

CDR3 protein: CSVEPSANYGYTF
CDR3 DNA: TGCAGCGTTGAGCCTTCAGCTAACTATGGCTACACCTTC
V gene: TRBV29-1
clone size: few
J gene: TRBJ1-2
D gene: .

CDR3 protein: CAISTPAGGSSEQYF
CDR3 DNA: TGTGCCATCAGTACCCCCGCGGGCGGCTCCAGCGAGCAGTACTTC
V gene: TRBV10-3
clone size: .
J gene: TRBJ2-7
D gene: .

CDR3 protein: CASSRAGPSTGELFF
CDR3 DNA: TGTGCCAGCTCCAGGGCGGGTCCTAGCACCGGGGAGCTGTTTTTT
V gene: TRBV25-1
clone size: .
J gene: TRBJ2-2
D gene: .

CDR3 protein: CAWSVIRAWGGAAEETQYF
CDR3 DNA: TGTGCCTGGAGTGTAATAAGGGCGTGGGGCGGGGCAGCCGAAGAGACCCAGTACTTC
V gene: TRBV30
clone size: .
J gene: TRBJ2-5
D gene: .

CDR3 protein: CSADRMIGDTQYF
CDR3 DNA: TGCAGCGCGGACAGGATGATCGGAGATACGCAGTATTTT
V gene: TRBV29-1
clone size: .
J gene: TRBJ2-3
D gene: TRBD1

CDR3 protein: CAIMSGTGGPDTQYF
CDR3 DNA: TGTGCCATCATGTCTGGGACAGGGGGCCCAGATACGCAGTATTTT
V gene: TRBV10-3
clone size: few
J gene: TRBJ2-3
D gene: TRBD1

CDR3 protein: CASSQDDRATSYNEQFF
CDR3 DNA: TGCGCCAGCAGCCAAGACGACAGGGCGACTTCCTACAATGAGCAGTTCTTC
V gene: TRBV4-3
clone size: .
J gene: TRBJ2-1
D gene: TRBD1

CDR3 protein: CSAFQDDYNEQFF
CDR3 DNA: TGCAGCGCCTTCCAGGACGACTACAATGAGCAGTTCTTC
V gene: TRBV29-1
clone size: .
J gene: TRBJ2-1
D gene: .

CDR3 protein: CASSLSENYGYTF
CDR3 DNA: TGTGCCAGCAGCTTATCAGAAAACTATGGCTACACCTTC
V gene: TRBV7-9
clone size: .
J gene: TRBJ1-2
D gene: .

CDR3 protein: CASSFSGGLNEQFF
CDR3 DNA: TGTGCCAGCAGCTTTAGCGGGGGGCTCAATGAGCAGTTCTTC
V gene: TRBV9
clone size: .
J gene: TRBJ2-1
D gene: TRBD2

CDR3 protein: CASSQDERGLADTQYF
CDR3 DNA: TGCGCCAGCAGCCAAGATGAACGGGGGCTTGCAGATACGCAGTATTTT
V gene: TRBV4-3
clone size: few
J gene: TRBJ2-3
D gene: .

CDR3 protein: CASSQDGREETQYF
CDR3 DNA: TGCGCCAGCAGCCAAGACGGGAGGGAAGAGACCCAGTACTTC
V gene: TRBV4-1
clone size: .
J gene: TRBJ2-5
D gene: TRBD2

CDR3 protein: CSVQLWTEPNSPLHF
CDR3 DNA: TGCAGCGTTCAGCTTTGGACAGAGCCGAATTCACCCCTCCACTTT
V gene: TRBV29-1
clone size: .
J gene: TRBJ1-6
D gene: .

CDR3 protein: CASSLVLRTSGVNEQFF
CDR3 DNA: TGCGCCAGCAGCCTGGTGTTGCGGACTAGCGGGGTAAATGAGCAGTTCTTC
V gene: TRBV4-3
clone size: .
J gene: TRBJ2-1
D gene: TRBD2

CDR3 protein: CASSGSGYEQYF
CDR3 DNA: TGTGCCAGCAGCGGCTCAGGGTACGAGCAGTACTTC
V gene: TRBV9
clone size: .
J gene: TRBJ2-7
D gene: .

CDR3 protein: CASSPLAGAQYGYTF
CDR3 DNA: TGTGCCAGCAGCCCTCTGGCGGGGGCACAATATGGCTACACCTTC
V gene: TRBV9
clone size: .
J gene: TRBJ1-2
D gene: .

CDR3 protein: CSVATGGSGQETQYF
CDR3 DNA: TGCAGCGTCGCAACAGGGGGCTCGGGTCAAGAGACCCAGTACTTC
V gene: TRBV29-1
clone size: few
J gene: TRBJ2-5
D gene: TRBD1

CDR3 protein: CASSLARGGRAGHYEQYF
CDR3 DNA: TGTGCCAGCAGCTTAGCGCGTGGTGGCAGGGCTGGCCACTACGAGCAGTACTTC
V gene: TRBV13
clone size: .
J gene: TRBJ2-7
D gene: .

CDR3 protein: CSVDGEGRLDYGYTF
CDR3 DNA: TGCAGCGTTGACGGCGAGGGGCGCCTTGACTATGGCTACACCTTC
V gene: TRBV29-1
clone size: .
J gene: TRBJ1-2
D gene: .

CDR3 protein: CASSKDRVRDYGYTF
CDR3 DNA: TGTGCCAGCAGTAAGGACAGGGTTAGAGACTATGGCTACACCTTC
V gene: TRBV6-5
clone size: .
J gene: TRBJ1-2
D gene: TRBD1